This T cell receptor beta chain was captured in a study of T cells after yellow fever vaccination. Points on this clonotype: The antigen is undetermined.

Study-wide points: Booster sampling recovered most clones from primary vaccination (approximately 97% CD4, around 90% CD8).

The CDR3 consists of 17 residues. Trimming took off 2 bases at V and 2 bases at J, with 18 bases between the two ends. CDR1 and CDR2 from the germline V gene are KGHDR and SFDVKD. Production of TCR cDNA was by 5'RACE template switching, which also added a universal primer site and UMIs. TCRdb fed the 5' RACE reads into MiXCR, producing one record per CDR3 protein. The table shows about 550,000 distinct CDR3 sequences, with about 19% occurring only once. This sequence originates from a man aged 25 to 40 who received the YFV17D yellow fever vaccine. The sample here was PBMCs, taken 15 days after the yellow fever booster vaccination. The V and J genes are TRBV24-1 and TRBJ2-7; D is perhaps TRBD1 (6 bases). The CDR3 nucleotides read TGTGCCACCAGTGATTCGATCAGGGGCGGCACCCCCTACGAGCAGTACTTC. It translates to CATSDSIRGGTPYEQYF.